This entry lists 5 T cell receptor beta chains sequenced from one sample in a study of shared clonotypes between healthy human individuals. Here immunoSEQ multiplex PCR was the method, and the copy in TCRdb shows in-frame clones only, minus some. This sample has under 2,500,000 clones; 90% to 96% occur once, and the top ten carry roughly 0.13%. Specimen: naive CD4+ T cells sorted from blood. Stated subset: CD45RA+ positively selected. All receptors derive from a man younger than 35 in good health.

In DNA, the CDR3 is TGTGCCAGCAGCCAAGATTCGGTCAGGGGGGCTGAAGCTTTCTTT. Protein: CASSQDSVRGAEAFF. The chain has TRBV4-2 and TRBJ1-1; 7 nucleotides agree with TRBD1. The V gene end was trimmed by 0 bases and the J gene end by 6 bases; junction bases not matched to a gene: 7. The CDR3 consists of 15 residues. Germline-derived CDR1 and CDR2 are LGHNA and YNFKEQ.

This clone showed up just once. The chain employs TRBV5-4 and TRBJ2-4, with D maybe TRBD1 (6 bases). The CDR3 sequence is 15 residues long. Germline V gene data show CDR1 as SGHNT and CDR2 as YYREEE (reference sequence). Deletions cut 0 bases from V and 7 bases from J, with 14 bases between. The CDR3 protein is CASSLDSQGLNIQYF. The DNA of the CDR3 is TGTGCCAGCAGCTTGGATTCCCAGGGGCTCAACATTCAGTACTTC.

DNA of the CDR3: TGTGCCAGCGGGGCCACAGCCGGAAAACTGTTTTTT. Translating it yields CASGATAGKLFF. The V gene is TRBV6-1, the J gene TRBJ1-4; TRBD1 might be the D (5 bases). The V end lost 8 bases, the J end lost 10 bases, and 14 bases lay between the germline ends. Germline V gene lookup returns CDR1 MNHNS and CDR2 SASEGT. The CDR3 spans 12 residues.

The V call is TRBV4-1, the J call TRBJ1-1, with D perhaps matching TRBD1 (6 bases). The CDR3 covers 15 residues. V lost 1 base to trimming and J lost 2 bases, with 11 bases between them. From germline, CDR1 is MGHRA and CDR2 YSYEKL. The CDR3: CASSQVLDSNTEAFF. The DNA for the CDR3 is TGCGCCAGCAGCCAAGTTTTGGACAGTAACACTGAAGCTTTCTTT.

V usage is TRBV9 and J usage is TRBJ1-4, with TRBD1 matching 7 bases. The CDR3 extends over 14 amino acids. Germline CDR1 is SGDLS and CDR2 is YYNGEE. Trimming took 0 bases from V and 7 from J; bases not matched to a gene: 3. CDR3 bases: TGTGCCAGCAGCGTAGGTGACAGGGCTGAAAAACTGTTTTTT. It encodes CASSVGDRAEKLFF.